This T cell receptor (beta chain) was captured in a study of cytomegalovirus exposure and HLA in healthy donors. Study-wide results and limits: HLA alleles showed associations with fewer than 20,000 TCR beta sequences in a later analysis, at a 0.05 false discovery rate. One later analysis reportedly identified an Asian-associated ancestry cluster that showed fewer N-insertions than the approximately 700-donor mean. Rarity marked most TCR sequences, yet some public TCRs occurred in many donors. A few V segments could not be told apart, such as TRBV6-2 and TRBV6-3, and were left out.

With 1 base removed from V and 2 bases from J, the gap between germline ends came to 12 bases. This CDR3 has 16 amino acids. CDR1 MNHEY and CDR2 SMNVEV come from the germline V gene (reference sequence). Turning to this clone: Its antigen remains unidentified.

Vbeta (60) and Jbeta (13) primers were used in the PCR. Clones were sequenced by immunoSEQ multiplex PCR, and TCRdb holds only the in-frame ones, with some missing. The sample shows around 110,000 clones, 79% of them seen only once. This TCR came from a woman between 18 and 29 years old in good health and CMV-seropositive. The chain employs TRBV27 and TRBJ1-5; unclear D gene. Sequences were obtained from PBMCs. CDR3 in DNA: TGTGCCAGCAGTTTATACCCCCCCCAGGGCAATCAGCCCCAGCATTTT. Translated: CASSLYPPQGNQPQHF.